This T cell receptor (beta chain) was sequenced in a study of T-cell memory formation after mild COVID-19. Study-level findings and limits: Contracting clones from day 15 to 85 showed balanced CD4/CD8; later expanders favored CD4+. Researchers found some responding clones in pre-infection memory, a sign that cross-reactive memory joined. Mainly in CM and EM were contracting CD4+ clones; CD8+ were in EMRA.

Ten or more counts support this clonotype. Its antigen remains unidentified. The CDR3 spans 15 residues. The V and J ends lost 0 bases and 7 bases respectively, with 16 bases between them. Germline V gene sequence: CDR1 SGHRS, CDR2 YFSETQ. TCRdb ran MiXCR on the 5' RACE reads and lists one entry per CDR3 protein. The sample contains hundreds of thousands of distinct CDR3 sequences, around 19% of which appear only once. The chain is built from TRBV5-1 and TRBJ2-5; TRBD2 might be the D (6 bases). The sample comprised PBMCs or a T cell subset sorted from them (not recorded which). The clonotype was recovered from an adult woman who had mild COVID-19 (a few samples of this study predate the infection). Cell type and time point are not known. The CDR3 DNA sequence: TGCGCCAGCAGCTTGGACGGGAGCGAGTTGGGGACCCAGTACTTC. Translated, it gives CASSLDGSELGTQYF.